This entry lists 3 T cell receptor beta chains sequenced from one sample in a study of OX40 agonist ivuxolimab in advanced cancers. The library was produced with the immunoSEQ multiplex PCR assay. Not all clones reach the TCRdb copy of this immuneACCESS table, which keeps in-frame sequences only. Checked studies attribute under half of the gap to unresolved V genes and leave the rest unexplained. The sample table lists roughly 77,000 clones, roughly 90% of them with a count of one. The ten largest make up 0.5% to 0.65% of the sample. Sequenced material: CD4+ or CD8+ T cells sorted from blood, taken in a trial of the OX40 agonist ivuxolimab. These receptors were obtained from an adult with an advanced solid tumor such as melanoma, head and neck, liver or kidney cancer.

This chain connects TRBV7-2 to TRBJ2-7, with TRBD2 matching over 13 bases. This CDR3 region has 19 residues. Germline V gene data show CDR1 as SGHTA and CDR2 as FQGNSA. The trim removed 5 bases at V and 2 bases at J, leaving 15 bases unmatched. Here the CDR3 DNA reads TGTGCCAGCAGCCGAACATTTGGGACTAGCGGGACCTTCCCCTACGAGCAGTACTTC. Translated: CASSRTFGTSGTFPYEQYF.

The CDR3 DNA sequence: TGTGCTAGTGGTTTGATCACAGATACGCAGTATTTT. Its translation is CASGLITDTQYF. This rearrangement joins TRBV12-5 to TRBJ2-3, with D hard to call. This CDR3 is 12 amino acids long. The germline V and J ends were trimmed by 2 bases and 2 bases, with 2 bases remaining between them. The germline gives CDR1 LGHNT, CDR2 FRNRAP.

The chain couples TRBV7-3 to TRBJ2-2; TRBD1 matches at 8 bases. Germline trimming cut 5 bases from V and 3 bases from J; bases unmatched to any gene: 5. The CDR3 covers 15 residues. Per the germline V gene, CDR1 is SGHTA and CDR2 is FQGTGA. The CDR3 nucleotides read TGTGCCAGCAGCCTACAGACAGGGGACACCGGGGAGCTGTTTTTT. Translating gives CASSLQTGDTGELFF.